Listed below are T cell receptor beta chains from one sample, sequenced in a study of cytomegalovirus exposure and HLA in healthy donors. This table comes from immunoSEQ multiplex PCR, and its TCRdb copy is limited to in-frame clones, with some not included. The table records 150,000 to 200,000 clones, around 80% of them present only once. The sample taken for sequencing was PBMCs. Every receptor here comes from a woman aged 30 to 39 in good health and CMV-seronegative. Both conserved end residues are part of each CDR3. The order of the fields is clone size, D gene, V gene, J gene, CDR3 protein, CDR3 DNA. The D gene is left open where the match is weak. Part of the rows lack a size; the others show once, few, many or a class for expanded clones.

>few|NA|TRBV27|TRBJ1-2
CASSLKGIYGYTF
TGTGCCAGCAGTTTGAAGGGGATATATGGCTACACCTTC
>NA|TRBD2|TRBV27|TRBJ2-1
CASTRLAGKNEQFF
TGTGCCAGCACCCGACTAGCGGGAAAGAATGAGCAGTTCTTC
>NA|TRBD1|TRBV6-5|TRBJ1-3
CASSYGTGTGNTIYF
TGTGCCAGCAGTTACGGGACAGGGACTGGAAACACCATATATTTT
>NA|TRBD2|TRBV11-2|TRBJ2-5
CASSLTGRAGGQETQYF
TGTGCCAGCAGTTTAACCGGCCGGGCGGGGGGTCAAGAGACCCAGTACTTC
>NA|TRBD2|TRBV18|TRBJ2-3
CASSPLLAGARGTDTQYF
TGTGCCAGCTCACCATTACTAGCGGGAGCCCGGGGCACAGATACGCAGTATTTT
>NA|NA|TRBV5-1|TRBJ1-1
CASSFWAEGVNTEAFF
TGCGCCAGCAGCTTTTGGGCTGAGGGGGTGAACACTGAAGCTTTCTTT
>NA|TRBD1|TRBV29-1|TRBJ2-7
CSVAANRDRGDEQYF
TGCAGCGTTGCTGCCAACCGGGACAGGGGCGACGAGCAGTACTTC
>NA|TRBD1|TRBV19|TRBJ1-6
CASSIGTRGSNSPLHF
TGTGCCAGTAGTATAGGGACCAGGGGGTCTAATTCACCCCTCCACTTT
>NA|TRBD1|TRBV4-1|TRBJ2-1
CASSQGDRDYNEQFF
TGCGCCAGCAGCCAAGGAGACAGGGACTACAATGAGCAGTTCTTC
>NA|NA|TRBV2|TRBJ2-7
CASSEQSVNTYEQYF
TGTGCCAGCAGTGAACAGTCAGTAAACACCTACGAGCAGTACTTC
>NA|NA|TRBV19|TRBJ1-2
CASSISTGNYGYTF
TGTGCCAGTAGTATCTCAACAGGGAACTATGGCTACACCTTC
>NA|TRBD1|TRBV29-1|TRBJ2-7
CSVVPGTGDYEQYF
TGCAGCGTTGTTCCCGGGACAGGGGATTACGAGCAGTACTTC
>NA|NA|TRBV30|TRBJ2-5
CAWNWVGGYGETQYF
TGTGCCTGGAACTGGGTAGGAGGATACGGAGAGACCCAGTACTTC
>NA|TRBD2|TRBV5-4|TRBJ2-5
CASTSPSGEETQYF
TGTGCCAGCACCTCACCTAGCGGGGAAGAGACCCAGTACTTC
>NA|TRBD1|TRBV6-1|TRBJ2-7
CASSEPPGTGRYEQYF
TGTGCCAGCAGTGAGCCCCCCGGGACAGGGAGATACGAGCAGTACTTC
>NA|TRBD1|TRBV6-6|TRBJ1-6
CASSSGQGNNSPLHF
TGTGCCAGCAGTTCGGGACAGGGAAATAATTCACCCCTCCACTTT
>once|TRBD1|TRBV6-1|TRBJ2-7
CASSERGQGAKDYEQYF
TGTGCCAGCAGTGAAAGAGGACAGGGGGCTAAGGACTACGAGCAGTACTTC
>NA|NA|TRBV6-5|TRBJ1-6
CASSYPGHEAKALHF
TGTGCCAGCAGTTACCCGGGACACGAGGCGAAGGCCCTCCACTTT
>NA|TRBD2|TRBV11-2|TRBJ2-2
CASSLRGLVAGELFF
TGTGCCAGCAGCTTACGGGGACTAGTAGCCGGGGAGCTGTTTTTT
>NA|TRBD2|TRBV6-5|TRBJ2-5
CASSYLAGAPETQYF
TGTGCCAGCAGTTATTTAGCGGGAGCCCCAGAGACCCAGTACTTC
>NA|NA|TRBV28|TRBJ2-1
CASSLSAAGHYNEQFF
TGTGCCAGCAGTTTATCCGCAGCAGGCCATTACAATGAGCAGTTCTTC
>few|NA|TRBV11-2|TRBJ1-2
CASSLGSRGYGYTF
TGTGCCAGCAGCTTAGGCAGCCGGGGCTATGGCTACACCTTC
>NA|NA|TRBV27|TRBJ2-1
CASTWGKGNEQFF
TGTGCCAGCACATGGGGCAAGGGTAATGAGCAGTTCTTC
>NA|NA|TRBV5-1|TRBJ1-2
CASSLSNRGYTF
TGCGCCAGCAGCTTGTCAAACCGGGGCTACACCTTC
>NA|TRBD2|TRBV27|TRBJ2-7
CASAYGGGSYEQYF
TGTGCCAGCGCTTACGGCGGGGGTTCCTACGAGCAGTACTTC
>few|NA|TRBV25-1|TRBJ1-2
CASGEYGYTF
TGTGCCAGCGGAGAGTATGGCTACACCTTC
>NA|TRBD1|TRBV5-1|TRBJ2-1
CASRDPGGAGFF
TGCGCCAGCAGGGACCCAGGGGGCGCAGGGTTCTTC
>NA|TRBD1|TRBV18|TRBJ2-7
CASSPVAQGAGEQYF
TGTGCCAGCTCACCAGTCGCACAGGGGGCCGGCGAGCAGTACTTC
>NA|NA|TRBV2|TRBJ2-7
CASRTLGTIYEQYF
TGTGCCAGCAGAACCCTAGGGACAATATACGAGCAGTACTTC
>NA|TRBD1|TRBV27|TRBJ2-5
CASSSAGGEGETQYF
TGTGCCAGCAGTTCGGCAGGGGGCGAAGGGGAGACCCAGTACTTC
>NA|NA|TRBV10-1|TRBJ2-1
CASSEGRLAEPYNEQFF
TGCGCCAGCAGTGAAGGGCGGCTAGCCGAGCCCTACAATGAGCAGTTCTTC
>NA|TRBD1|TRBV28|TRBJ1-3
CASSSSQGARGNTIYF
TGTGCCAGCAGCTCCTCACAGGGGGCGAGAGGAAACACCATATATTTT
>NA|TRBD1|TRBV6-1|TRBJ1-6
CASSEGFTGGNSPLHF
TGTGCCAGCAGTGAAGGTTTTACAGGGGGCAATTCACCCCTCCACTTT
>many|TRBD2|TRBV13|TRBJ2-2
CASSSPRGLASTGELFF
TGTGCCAGCAGCTCCCCCCGGGGACTAGCGAGCACCGGGGAGCTGTTTTTT
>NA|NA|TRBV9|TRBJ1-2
CASSAAGGRNYGYTF
TGTGCCAGCAGCGCCGCGGGGGGGCGGAACTATGGCTACACCTTC
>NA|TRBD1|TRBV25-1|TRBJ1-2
CASSNGQGVSYGYTF
TGTGCCAGCAGTAATGGACAGGGTGTGAGCTATGGCTACACCTTC
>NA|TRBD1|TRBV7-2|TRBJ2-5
CASSLGTGGRRTQYF
TGTGCCAGCAGCTTAGGAACAGGGGGCCGGAGGACCCAGTACTTC
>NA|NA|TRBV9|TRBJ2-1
CASSSQAEGNEQFF
TGTGCCAGCAGCTCCCAGGCAGAGGGCAATGAGCAGTTCTTC
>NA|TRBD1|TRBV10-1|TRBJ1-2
CASSEARDREGYTF
TGCGCCAGCAGTGAGGCCCGGGACAGGGAGGGCTACACCTTC
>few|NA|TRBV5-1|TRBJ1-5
CASSPDSQNQPQHF
TGCGCCAGCAGCCCGGACAGTCAGAATCAGCCCCAGCATTTT
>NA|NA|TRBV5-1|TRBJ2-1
CASSLYQEGYNEQFF
TGCGCCAGCAGCTTGTACCAGGAGGGGTACAATGAGCAGTTCTTC
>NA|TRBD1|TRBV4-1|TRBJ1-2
CASSQETGDGYTF
TGCGCCAGCAGCCAAGAGACAGGGGATGGCTACACCTTC
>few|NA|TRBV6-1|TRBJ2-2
CASSEFSDIPGELFF
TGTGCCAGCAGTGAATTTAGTGACATTCCCGGGGAGCTGTTTTTT
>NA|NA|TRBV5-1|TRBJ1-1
CASSLAGGGWDTEAFF
TGCGCCAGCAGCTTGGCCGGGGGTGGTTGGGACACTGAAGCTTTCTTT
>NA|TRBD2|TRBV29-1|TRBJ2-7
CSVFSGSSYEQYF
TGCAGCGTCTTTAGCGGGAGCTCCTACGAGCAGTACTTC
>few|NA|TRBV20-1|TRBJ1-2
CSASAINGYTF
TGCAGTGCTAGTGCGATTAATGGCTACACCTTC
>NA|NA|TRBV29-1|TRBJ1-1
CSVEPGQGITEAFF
TGCAGCGTTGAGCCGGGGCAGGGGATCACTGAAGCTTTCTTT
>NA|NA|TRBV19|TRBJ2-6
CASRIDAAFSGANVLTF
TGTGCCAGTAGGATCGATGCGGCGTTCTCTGGGGCCAACGTCCTGACTTTC
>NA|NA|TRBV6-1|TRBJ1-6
CASSEAGRVSNSPLHF
TGTGCCAGCAGTGAAGCTGGGAGGGTCTCTAATTCACCCCTCCACTTT
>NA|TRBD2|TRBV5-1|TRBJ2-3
CASSSSGPSTDTQYF
TGCGCCAGCAGCTCTAGCGGGCCTAGCACAGATACGCAGTATTTT
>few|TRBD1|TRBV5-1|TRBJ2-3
CASSGKTGGGADTQYF
TGCGCCAGCAGCGGAAAGACAGGGGGAGGTGCAGATACGCAGTATTTT
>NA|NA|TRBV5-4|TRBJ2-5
CASSLRGNQETQYF
TGTGCCAGCAGCTTGCGGGGAAACCAAGAGACCCAGTACTTC
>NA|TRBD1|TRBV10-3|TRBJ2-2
CAISQGAQDTGELFF
TGTGCCATCAGTCAGGGGGCGCAGGACACCGGGGAGCTGTTTTTT
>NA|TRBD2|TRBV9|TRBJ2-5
CASSVGTRGETQYF
TGTGCCAGCAGCGTCGGGACTAGAGGGGAGACCCAGTACTTC
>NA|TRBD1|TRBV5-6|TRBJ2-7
CASSDRRGTGESGEQYF
TGTGCCAGCAGCGACCGCCGGGGGACAGGGGAAAGCGGCGAGCAGTACTTC
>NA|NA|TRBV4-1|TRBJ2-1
CASSQVRRRGGLDEQFF
TGCGCCAGCAGCCAAGTGCGACGGAGAGGAGGATTGGATGAGCAGTTCTTC
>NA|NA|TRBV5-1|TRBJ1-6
CASSLSGDNSPLHF
TGCGCCAGCAGCTTGAGCGGAGATAATTCACCCCTCCACTTT
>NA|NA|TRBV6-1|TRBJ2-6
CASTMSSGANVLTF
TGTGCCAGCACCATGAGCTCTGGGGCCAACGTCCTGACTTTC